In its sample, the clone carrying this T cell receptor (beta chain) was seen a few times. Trimming removed 0 bases at V and 1 base at J, with 14 bases between. CDR3 length: 17 residues. Looked up from germline, CDR1 is LNHDA and CDR2 is SQIVND (reference sequence). This entry comes from a study of molecular identifiers for immune sequencing clone quantification. Previously reported methods and listed TCR primers produced the bulk TCR libraries. TCRdb re-called the PCR reads through MiXCR, storing one row per CDR3 protein. The sample has roughly 630,000 distinct CDR3 sequences, 25% seen once. The specimen sequenced was naive CD8+ T cells from blood, with Jurkat cell RNA spiked in. Subset in this sample: FACS-sorted CD8+CD4-CCR7+CD45RA+ naive T cells. The TCR originated in a human donor in good health. Some libraries in this study had Jurkat cell RNA spiked in. The chain joins TRBV19 to TRBJ2-3; D may be TRBD1 or TRBD2 (5 bases each). Here the CDR3 DNA reads TGTGCCAGTAGTATAGATTTGGGGACCCCTGGCACAGATACGCAGTATTTT. Residues: CASSIDLGTPGTDTQYF.